This entry is about one T cell receptor beta chain. No antigen is known for it. The data derive from a study of T cell responses to AZD1222 COVID-19 vaccine. Study in general: Combined were second doses at about 4 or about 12 weeks. Study results and limitations: Spike-specific TCR breadth and depth went up after people got two AZD1222 doses. The donor group comprised mostly white British people and more females; the analysis possibly underestimated clonal diversity. The peak T cell response came first, and repertoires were sampled only after it.

Profiled with immunoSEQ multiplex PCR; TCRdb holds only in-frame clones, not every one. The sample consists of roughly 180,000 clones, less than 95% of them appearing once. The clonotype comes from an adult in good health. Source: peripheral blood, taken on day 0 of AZD1222 vaccination.

The CDR3 spells CASSVIRDRDEQYF. CDR3 DNA: TGTGCCAGCAGCGTCATCCGGGACAGGGACGAGCAGTACTTC. This rearrangement joins TRBV11-2 to TRBJ2-7, with 9 bases lining up with TRBD1. V lost 5 bases and J lost 5; bases outside the gene matches: 7. CDR1 is SGHAT and CDR2 is FQNNGV in the germline V gene. This CDR3 is 14 amino acids long.